This section outlines one T cell receptor beta chain sequence together with its context. The data were obtained in a study of control samples from healthy donors and cancer patients. Repertoires were generated with immunoSEQ multiplex PCR, while TCRdb's copy carries only in-frame clones and drops some. The sample yields approximately 99,000 clones, just under 85% seen once. The CDR3 runs 12 residues. V was clipped by 8 bases and J by 6 bases, with 14 bases between them. Germline V lookup: CDR1 MNHEY, CDR2 SVGAGI. The TCR sequence derives from a man aged 18 to 29 in good health. The rearrangement uses TRBV6-5 and TRBJ2-7; tentative D call: TRBD1 (5 bases). The sequencing input was blood. The CDR3 protein is CASSFPGSEQYF. The DNA of the CDR3 is TGTGCCAGCTCCTTCCCAGGGTCCGAGCAGTACTTC.